This entry is about one TCR beta chain. No antigen is known for it. The data originate from a study of cytomegalovirus exposure and HLA in healthy donors. The PCR contained 60 Vbeta and 13 Jbeta primers. The data were produced by immunoSEQ multiplex PCR, yet TCRdb's version contains in-frame clones alone and is incomplete. This sample has around 200,000 clones; about 80% occur once, and the top ten carry less than 20%. Looked up from germline, CDR1 is LNHDA and CDR2 is SQIVND (reference sequence). The CDR3 covers 15 residues. V lost 5 bases to trimming and J lost 2 bases; unmatched junction nucleotides: 7. Study-level results: As was reported, the classifier diagnosed cytomegalovirus status with high specificity and sensitivity.

The genes are TRBV19 and TRBJ2-5; 8 positions match TRBD1. The receptor's source is a man aged 35-49 years in good health and CMV-seronegative. The sequencing input was PBMCs. CDR3 sequence reads: CASSVRDRYQETQYF. DNA of the CDR3: TGTGCCAGTAGTGTCCGGGACAGGTATCAAGAGACCCAGTACTTC.